The 19 T cell receptor beta chains below all came from one sample that was sequenced in a study of blood T cell repertoires in COVID-19. Only in-frame clones appear in the TCRdb table, and some are missing; sequencing was by immunoSEQ multiplex PCR. This table has 65,000 to 75,000 clones, around nine tenths appearing once. Material: peripheral blood. These receptors were obtained from a woman aged 80 or over with active or convalescent COVID-19.

The CDR3 DNA follows: TGTGCCAGCAGTTACTCCGGGACAGGGGGTTCCTATAATTCACCCCTCCACTTT. Protein product: CASSYSGTGGSYNSPLHF. This sequence joins TRBV27 and TRBJ1-6, with 11 bases that match TRBD1. Germline V lookup: CDR1 MNHEY, CDR2 SMNVEV (reference sequence). This CDR3 has 18 amino acids. The junction had 6 bases not matched to a gene; V was cut back by 4 bases and J by 1 base.

This clone showed up just once. The rearrangement uses TRBV25-1 and TRBJ1-2, with D possibly matching TRBD1 (6 bases). The germline V gene has CDR1 MGHDK and CDR2 SYGVNS. Between the trimmed V and J ends, which lost 5 bases and 4 bases, there was a span of 14 bases. This CDR3 has 14 residues. The CDR3 DNA is TGTGCCAGCAGTCCCAACCGGGACATCTATGGCTACACCTTC. Its protein product is CASSPNRDIYGYTF.

This clone has more than one count but fewer than ten. The rearrangement links TRBV27 to TRBJ2-7; D call uncertain. Per the germline V gene, CDR1 is MNHEY and CDR2 is SMNVEV (reference sequence). The V end was cut by 6 bases, the J end by 6 bases, with 15 bases between. This CDR3 region has 13 residues. Here the CDR3 DNA reads TGTGCCAGCAGCCCCCTGGGCGTGGTCGAGCAGTACTTC. Translating gives CASSPLGVVEQYF.

The genes are TRBV6-1 and TRBJ2-2; tentative D call: TRBD2 (7 bases). CDR1 and CDR2 (germline): MNHNS, SASEGT. The CDR3 extends over 20 amino acids. Deletions cut 1 base from V and 3 bases from J, with 24 bases between. The CDR3 protein is CASSEVLRGYGGLDTGELFF. CDR3 sequence (DNA): TGTGCCAGCAGTGAAGTTCTGCGGGGGTACGGGGGGCTCGACACCGGGGAGCTGTTTTTT.

The sample holds one count of this clone. The genes are TRBV10-1 and TRBJ2-3; 11 nucleotides agree with TRBD2. Germline loops: CDR1 WNHNN, CDR2 SYGVQD (reference sequence). The CDR3 loop spans 15 amino acids. Trimming cost V 5 bases and J 5 bases; bases outside gene matches: 6. The CDR3 region has the DNA TGCGCCAGCAGTTTAGCGGGGGGGTATGGAGATACGCAGTATTTT. Protein sequence: CASSLAGGYGDTQYF.

The rearrangement uses TRBV3-1 (or the pseudogene TRBV3-2) and TRBJ1-2, with 12 bases that match TRBD1. V shed 0 bases and J 8 bases; nucleotides not matched to a gene: 10. Germline CDR1 reads LGHDT; CDR2 reads YNNKEL (reference sequence). This CDR3 is 17 amino acids long. Here the CDR3 DNA reads TGTGCCAGCAGCCAAGAGTTTTTTGGGACAGGGGGCAAGGGCTACACCTTC. Translation gives CASSQEFFGTGGKGYTF.

This clone was detected a few times. DNA of the CDR3: TGTGCCAGCAGTTTCCCTGGGGGGGGTCAGCCCCAGCATTTT. Its protein product is CASSFPGGGQPQHF. The chain uses TRBV6-2 or TRBV6-3 and TRBJ1-5, with D perhaps TRBD1 (5 bases). Germline V gene data show CDR1 as MNHEY and CDR2 as SVGEGT. The CDR3 totals 14 residues. Trimming cost V 4 bases and J 6 bases, with 13 bases left between them.

This sequence joins TRBV6-5 and TRBJ1-4; D is unresolved. The CDR3 is 13 amino acids. The V end was cut by 0 bases, the J end by 13 bases, with 12 bases between. Germline loops: CDR1 MNHEY, CDR2 SVGAGI. This CDR3 reads CASSYSTVGSLFF. The DNA of the CDR3 is TGTGCCAGCAGTTACTCGACTGTAGGTTCACTGTTTTTT.

The rearrangement joins TRBV6-2 or TRBV6-3 to TRBJ2-6, with 7 bases that match TRBD1. V was clipped by 0 bases and J by 0 bases; unmatched bases: 11. Looked up from germline, CDR1 is MNHEY and CDR2 is SVGEGT. The CDR3 loop spans 20 amino acids. CDR3 nucleotide sequence: TGTGCCAGCAGTTACTCGAAGGGGGCTGACAGTATCTCTGGGGCCAACGTCCTGACTTTC. Translating gives CASSYSKGADSISGANVLTF.

The chain links TRBV4-3 to TRBJ2-3; 7 bases line up with TRBD2. This CDR3 comprises 14 residues. V was clipped by 1 base and J by 6 bases; unmatched bases: 4. Germline values: CDR1 LGHNA, CDR2 YSLEER. DNA of the CDR3: TGCGCCAGCAGCCAAGGCCTAGCGGCTGATACGCAGTATTTT. Protein sequence: CASSQGLAADTQYF.

The chain combines TRBV15 with TRBJ1-2, with 7 bases identical to TRBD1. Germline CDR1 reads LNHNV; CDR2 reads YYDKDF (reference sequence). V shed 3 bases and J 5 bases; nucleotides not matched to a gene: 12. The CDR3 loop spans 16 amino acids. In DNA, the CDR3 is TGTGCCACCAGCAGTGCAACAGGGGCTGGATTTTATGGCTACACCTTC. Protein: CATSSATGAGFYGYTF.

The chain is built from TRBV10-3 and TRBJ1-2; 8 bases agree with TRBD1. Unmatched junction bases numbered 9, after V lost 2 bases and J lost 1 base. The CDR3 is made up of 17 amino acids. CDR1 is ENHRY and CDR2 is SYGVKD in the germline V gene. The CDR3 region has the DNA TGTGCCATCAGTGAGGTCCAGGGGGCGCCGGGTAACTATGGCTACACCTTC. It codes for CAISEVQGAPGNYGYTF.

The chain has TRBV19 and TRBJ1-1; maybe TRBD1 (6 bases). V was pared by 5 bases and J by 7 bases, with 17 bases between. The CDR3 has 14 amino acids. CDR1 and CDR2 (germline): LNHDA, SQIVND (reference sequence). The CDR3 DNA follows: TGTGCCAGTAGTTCGGGTCAGGGGAGGGGTGAAGCTTTCTTT. It specifies CASSSGQGRGEAFF.

The CDR3 here is CASSWNPGRAQYF. The CDR3 DNA is TGTGCCAGCAGCTGGAACCCTGGGCGCGCGCAGTATTTT. The chain couples TRBV7-3 to TRBJ2-3; D gene unclear. The V end was cut by 4 bases, the J end by 10 bases, with 15 bases between. Germline V gene sequence: CDR1 SGHTA, CDR2 FQGTGA. This CDR3 is built from 13 residues.

The genes are TRBV28 and TRBJ1-5, with 12 nucleotides matching TRBD1. The V gene's germline CDR1 is MDHEN and CDR2 SYDVKM. Unmatched junction bases numbered 6, after V lost 2 bases and J lost 4 bases. The CDR3 is made up of 17 amino acids. The CDR3 loop reads CASSLGGQGARNQPQHF. CDR3 nucleotide sequence: TGTGCCAGCAGTTTAGGGGGACAGGGGGCGAGAAATCAGCCCCAGCATTTT. The whole variable domain, filled in from reference TRBV28 and TRBJ1-5, reads DVKVTQSSRYLVKRTGEKVFLECVQDMDHENMFWYRQDPGLGLRLIYFSYDVKMKEKGDIPEGYSVSREKKERFSLILESASTNQTSMYLCASSLGGQGARNQPQHFGDGTRLSIL.

This chain joins TRBV5-5 and TRBJ1-6; D is uncertain. Trimming stripped 7 bases from V and 7 bases from J, with 9 bases between. The CDR3 covers 12 residues. Germline CDR1 SGHKS, CDR2 YYEKEE (reference sequence). In DNA form, the CDR3 reads TGTGCCAGCGGGAGGGTGAATTCACCCCTCCACTTT. Translation: CASGRVNSPLHF.

A few counts support this clone. One end of the junction is discordant with germline, which a read error may explain. As DNA, the CDR3 is TGTGCTAGCAGCTTAGCGGTCCCCGAGGCCCAGTACTTC. This gives the protein CASSLAVPEAQYF. The chain combines TRBV7-7 with TRBJ2-5, with D possibly TRBD2 on 6 matching bases. CDR3 size: 13 residues. The germline CDR1 and CDR2 sequences are SSHAT and FNYEAQ (reference sequence).

This chain connects TRBV15 to TRBJ2-3, with D unresolved. CDR1 LNHNV and CDR2 YYDKDF come from the germline V gene (reference sequence). The CDR3 extends over 14 amino acids. Trimming stripped 0 bases from V and 5 bases from J, with 9 bases between. CDR3 region: CATSRDTPGDTQYF. The CDR3 DNA is TGTGCCACCAGCAGAGATACTCCGGGAGATACGCAGTATTTT.

The chain recombines TRBV11-2 with TRBJ1-2, with TRBD1 as a possible D gene (6 bases). Trimming shortened V by 4 bases and J by 7 bases, and 13 bases separated the two germline ends. Germline loops: CDR1 SGHAT, CDR2 FQNNGV. The CDR3 spans 13 residues. The DNA of the CDR3 is TGTGCCAGCAGCTCCCTACAGGGAAGTGGCTACACCTTC. Translated, it gives CASSSLQGSGYTF. Full variable domain (missing parts from reference TRBV11-2 and TRBJ1-2): EAGVAQSPRYKIIEKRQSVAFWCNPISGHATLYWYQQILGQGPKLLIQFQNNGVVDDSQLPKDRFSAERLKGVDSTLKIQPAKLEDSAVYLCASSSLQGSGYTFGSGTRLTVV.